The 5 T cell receptor beta chains given below trace back to one sample, sequenced in a study of shared clonotypes between healthy human individuals. Produced via immunoSEQ multiplex PCR; TCRdb's table is partial and in-frame only. The sample shows roughly 1,800,000 clones, about 95% of them seen only once. Terminally differentiated effector memory CD45RA+ cells were excluded from the naive CD8 cells, which were CD45RO-negative and positively selected for CCR7. The source material was naive CD8+ T cells sorted from blood. These receptors were taken from a man younger than 30 in good health.

This chain connects TRBV5-6 to TRBJ1-6; D gene ambiguous. The length of the CDR3 is 14 residues. Trimming took off 6 bases at V and 2 bases at J, with 9 bases between the two ends. Germline CDR1 is SGHDT and CDR2 is YYEEEE. In DNA, the CDR3 is TGTGCCAGCACTCCACGGGCCTATAATTCACCCCTCCACTTT. Translation: CASTPRAYNSPLHF.

The gene calls are TRBV30 and TRBJ2-5, with TRBD1 matching 8 bases. The tail of the sequence fits TRBJ2-7 better, so the J call may be wrong. The CDR3 covers 13 residues. Per the germline V gene, CDR1 is GTSNPN and CDR2 is SVGIG (reference sequence). CDR3 sequence (DNA): TGTGCCTGGAGTGTAGACAGGGGCTACGAGCAGTACTTC. Protein sequence: CAWSVDRGYEQYF.

The genes are TRBV2 and TRBJ2-7; the D gene is possibly TRBD1 (5 bases). Germline CDR1 and CDR2: SNHLY and FYNNEI. CDR3 length: 14 amino acids. V shed 3 bases and J shed 5 bases, with 14 bases lying between them. Here the CDR3 reads CASSEVPGKNEQYF. The CDR3 nucleotides read TGTGCCAGCAGTGAGGTCCCAGGGAAGAACGAGCAGTACTTC.

The rearrangement uses TRBV25-1 and TRBJ2-5; the match to TRBD1 covers 7 bases. The V gene end was trimmed by 5 bases and the J gene end by 2 bases; junction bases not matched to a gene: 2. The CDR3 has 13 amino acids. Germline V gives CDR1 MGHDK, CDR2 SYGVNS. The CDR3: CASSSGQQETQYF. The CDR3 bases are TGTGCCAGCAGTTCGGGACAGCAAGAGACCCAGTACTTC.

The chain couples TRBV2 to TRBJ2-4; D may be TRBD1 or TRBD2 (5 bases each). From germline, CDR1 is SNHLY and CDR2 FYNNEI. The CDR3 length is 14 residues. V dropped 3 bases and J dropped 0 bases, with 6 bases sitting between them. Here the CDR3 reads CASSERGAKNIQYF. In DNA form, the CDR3 reads TGTGCCAGCAGTGAGAGGGGAGCCAAAAACATTCAGTACTTC.